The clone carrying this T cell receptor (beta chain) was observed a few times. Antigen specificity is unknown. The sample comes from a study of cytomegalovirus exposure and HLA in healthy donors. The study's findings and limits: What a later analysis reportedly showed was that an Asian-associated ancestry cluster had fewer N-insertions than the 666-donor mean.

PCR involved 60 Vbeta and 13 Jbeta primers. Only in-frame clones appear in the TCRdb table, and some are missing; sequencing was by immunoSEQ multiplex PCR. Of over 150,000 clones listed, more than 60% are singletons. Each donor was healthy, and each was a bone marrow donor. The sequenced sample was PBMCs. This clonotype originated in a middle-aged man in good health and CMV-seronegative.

CDR3 sequence (DNA): TGTGCCAGCAGTCCCCGGAGAGGAAATGAAAAACTGTTTTTT. It is translated as CASSPRRGNEKLFF. This chain connects TRBV11-2 to TRBJ1-4; D gene uncertain. The germline V gene has CDR1 SGHAT and CDR2 FQNNGV. Trimming took off 6 bases at V and 5 bases at J, with 13 bases between the two ends. The CDR3 loop spans 14 amino acids.